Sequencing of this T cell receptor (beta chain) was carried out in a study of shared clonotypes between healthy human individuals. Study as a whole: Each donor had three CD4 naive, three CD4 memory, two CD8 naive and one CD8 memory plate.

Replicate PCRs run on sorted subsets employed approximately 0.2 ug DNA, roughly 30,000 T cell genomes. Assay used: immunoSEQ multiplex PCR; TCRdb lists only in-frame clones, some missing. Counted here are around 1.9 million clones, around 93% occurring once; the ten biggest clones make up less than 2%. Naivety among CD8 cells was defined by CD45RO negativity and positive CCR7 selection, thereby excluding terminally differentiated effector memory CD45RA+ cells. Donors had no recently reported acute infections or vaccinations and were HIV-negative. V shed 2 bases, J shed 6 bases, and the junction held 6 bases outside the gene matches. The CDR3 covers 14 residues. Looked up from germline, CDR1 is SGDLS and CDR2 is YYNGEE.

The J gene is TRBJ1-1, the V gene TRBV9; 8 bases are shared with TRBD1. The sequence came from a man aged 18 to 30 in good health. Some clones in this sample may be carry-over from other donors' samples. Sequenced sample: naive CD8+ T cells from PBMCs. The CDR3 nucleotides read TGTGCCAGCAGCGTTGGACAGGGCACCGCTGAAGCTTTCTTT. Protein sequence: CASSVGQGTAEAFF.